The 21 T cell receptor beta chains listed next were all sequenced from one sample in a study of blood T cell repertoires in COVID-19. Sequencing was performed with immunoSEQ multiplex PCR; in TCRdb, only in-frame clones are kept and a portion is missing. The sample carries under 170,000 clones, 70% to 90% recorded once. Sample: peripheral blood. These receptors all stem from a man in his 70s with acute or convalescent COVID-19.

The chain joins TRBV28 to TRBJ2-7, with D tentatively TRBD2 (6 bases). The V and J ends lost 9 bases and 5 bases respectively, with 17 bases between them. CDR3 length equals 13 residues. Per germline, CDR1 MDHEN and CDR2 SYDVKM. DNA of the CDR3: TGTGCCAGTGTACAAGGAGGGGTGCACGAGCAGTACTTC. This sequence encodes CASVQGGVHEQYF. The variable domain in full, with the rest retrieved from reference TRBV28 and TRBJ2-7, is DVKVTQSSRYLVKRTGEKVFLECVQDMDHENMFWYRQDPGLGLRLIYFSYDVKMKEKGDIPEGYSVSREKKERFSLILESASTNQTSMYLCASVQGGVHEQYFGPGTRLTVT.

The V call is TRBV6-1, the J call TRBJ1-1; 8 bases map to TRBD1. There are 16 residues in the CDR3. Germline values: CDR1 MNHNS, CDR2 SASEGT. Trimming took 3 bases from V and 1 from J; bases not matched to a gene: 7. The CDR3 DNA follows: TGTGCCAGCAGTGAGAGCTGGACAGGGAAGAACACTGAAGCTTTCTTT. This gives the protein CASSESWTGKNTEAFF.

The rearrangement uses TRBV21-1 and TRBJ2-3; TRBD2 reflects the table's D call only, with no check against the DNA. TRBV21-1 is noted as a pseudogene. The CDR3 spans 16 residues. The CDR3 spells CASVSTKPLGTDTQYF. CDR3 sequence (DNA): TGTGCCAGCGTCTCAACTAAGCCCTTGGGCACAGATACGCAGTATTTT.

This clone was counted a few times. The chain has TRBV5-4 and TRBJ2-7, with 12 positions matching TRBD2. Per germline, CDR1 SGHNT and CDR2 YYREEE (reference sequence). The CDR3 runs to 16 residues. The V segment lost 3 bases and the J segment 4 bases; nucleotides outside the gene matches: 8. The DNA of the CDR3 is TGTGCCAGCAGCTCCTCTAGCGGGAGGGCCGGATACGAGCAGTACTTC. This encodes CASSSSSGRAGYEQYF.

This chain links TRBV25-1 with TRBJ2-5, with D maybe TRBD2 (6 bases). Germline V gives CDR1 MGHDK, CDR2 SYGVNS. The V end was cut by 1 base, the J end by 5 bases, with 8 bases between. This CDR3 is 13 amino acids long. The CDR3 is CASSESGSETQYF. The CDR3 DNA is TGTGCCAGCAGTGAATCCGGGAGTGAGACCCAGTACTTC.

Concerning this clone: An end of the junction does not agree with germline; a read error may underlie this. V and J are TRBV28 and TRBJ2-2, with D maybe TRBD2 (6 bases). This CDR3 spans 14 amino acids. The germline V gene has CDR1 MDHEN and CDR2 SYDVKM. The CDR3 protein is CASVRGGNIGELFF. DNA for the CDR3: TGTGCCAGCGTTCGGGGCGGGAACATCGGGGAGCTGTTTTTT.

The chain uses TRBV5-1 and TRBJ2-5; D perhaps matches TRBD2 (6 bases). With 0 bases removed from V and 5 bases from J, the gap between germline ends came to 14 bases. CDR1 is SGHRS and CDR2 is YFSETQ in the germline V gene. This CDR3 comprises 15 residues. The CDR3 nucleotides are TGCGCCAGCAGCTTGGGTGGGCAGGGACTGGAGACCCAGTACTTC. Translating it yields CASSLGGQGLETQYF. The full variable domain, rest sourced from reference TRBV5-1 and TRBJ2-5, is KAGVTQTPRYLIKTRGQQVTLSCSPISGHRSVSWYQQTPGQGLQFLFEYFSETQRNKGNFPGRFSGRQFSNSRSEMNVSTLELGDSALYLCASSLGGQGLETQYFGPGTRLLVL.

The chain joins TRBV24-1 to TRBJ1-4; 10 bases agree with TRBD1. V trimming: 10 bases; J trimming: 8 bases; junction bases outside the gene matches: 9. The V gene's germline CDR1 is KGHDR and CDR2 SFDVKD. The length of the CDR3 is 14 residues. The CDR3 nucleotides are TGTGCCACGAGCACCGGGACAGGGGAAGAAAAACTGTTTTTT. It codes for CATSTGTGEEKLFF.

The chain couples TRBV18 to TRBJ2-2; 7 bases line up with TRBD2. The CDR3 has 16 residues. Per the germline V gene, CDR1 is KGHSH and CDR2 is LQKENI. Trimming cost V 6 bases and J 5 bases; bases outside gene matches: 12. The CDR3 DNA reads TGTGCCAGCTCGCTCCGGCATGGCGGGGGAACCGGGGAGCTGTTTTTT. It yields the protein CASSLRHGGGTGELFF.

The genes are TRBV19 and TRBJ2-1, with TRBD2 matching 7 bases. This CDR3 comprises 15 residues. V gave up 6 bases and J gave up 2 bases; unmatched junction bases: 7. Germline CDR1 reads LNHDA; CDR2 reads SQIVND (reference sequence). As DNA, the CDR3 is TGTGCCAGTAGAAGTGGAGCGGGACCCTACAATGAGCAGTTCTTC. As protein: CASRSGAGPYNEQFF.

The gene calls are TRBV29-1 and TRBJ2-1, with 7 bases aligning to TRBD1. The J segment lost 12 bases and the V segment lost 0 bases, leaving 11 bases of the junction unmatched. This CDR3 is built from 14 residues. CDR1 is SQVTM and CDR2 is ANQGSEA in the germline V gene. Here the CDR3 reads CSVEDPPRGGGQFF. DNA of the CDR3: TGCAGCGTTGAAGATCCCCCCAGAGGGGGCGGGCAGTTCTTC.

This clone was observed a single time. The chain couples TRBV7-9 to TRBJ1-6, with D hard to call. The CDR3 loop spans 12 amino acids. V was clipped by 7 bases and J by 3 bases, with 4 bases between them. CDR1 and CDR2 (germline): SEHNR, FQNEAQ (reference sequence). The CDR3 bases are TGTGCCAGCACCTACTATAATTCACCCCTCCACTTT. This gives the protein CASTYYNSPLHF.

This clone was observed a few times. The rearrangement uses TRBV19 and TRBJ1-5, with 9 bases lining up with TRBD1. The CDR3 is 15 residues long. V was clipped by 5 bases and J by 7 bases; unmatched bases: 9. Germline V gene sequence: CDR1 LNHDA, CDR2 SQIVND (reference sequence). This chain's CDR3 is CASSPGQGYGQPQHF. The CDR3 DNA reads as TGTGCCAGTAGTCCTGGACAGGGGTACGGCCAGCCCCAGCATTTT.

As regards this clone: One end of the junction is discordant with germline, which a read error may explain. This chain joins TRBV24-1 and TRBJ2-3, with D perhaps TRBD1 (6 bases). Germline V gene data show CDR1 as KGHDR and CDR2 as SFDVKD. The CDR3 has 14 amino acids. CDR3 region: CATSGLQGQDTQYF. DNA of the CDR3: TGTGCCACCAGTGGTTTGCAGGGACAAGATACGCAGTATTTT.

Here the CDR3 reads CASSKEGACYDQPQHF. The CDR3 coding sequence is TGTGCCAGCAGCAAAGAGGGGGCATGTTATGATCAGCCCCAGCATTTT. The rearrangement joins TRBV21-1 to TRBJ1-5; TRBD1 is the table's D call, not checked against the DNA. TRBV21-1 is designated a pseudogene. CDR3 length: 16 amino acids.

The gene calls are TRBV5-1 and TRBJ2-5; 10 bases are shared with TRBD1. J was trimmed by 5 bases and V by 3 bases; bases with no gene match: 7. This CDR3 is 15 amino acids long. The V gene's germline CDR1 is SGHRS and CDR2 YFSETQ. CDR3 region: CASSSRQGAWETQYF. As DNA, the CDR3 is TGCGCCAGCAGCTCCCGACAGGGGGCTTGGGAGACCCAGTACTTC.

This rearrangement joins TRBV3-1 (or the pseudogene TRBV3-2) to TRBJ2-7, with D perhaps matching TRBD1 (5 bases). Per the germline V gene, CDR1 is LGHDT and CDR2 is YNNKEL (reference sequence). The CDR3 runs 14 residues. Trimming removed 4 bases from V and 3 bases from J, with 13 bases in between. The CDR3 loop is CASSRGLQGYEQYF. Written as DNA, the CDR3 is TGTGCCAGCAGCCGGGGCCTCCAGGGCTACGAGCAGTACTTC.

The CDR3 loop is CASSQGWGGNEQFF. CDR3 sequence (DNA): TGTGCCAGCAGCCAAGGGTGGGGGGGCAATGAGCAGTTCTTC. The chain is built from TRBV3-1 (or the pseudogene TRBV3-2) and TRBJ2-1, with TRBD2 identical over 7 bases. In germline, CDR1 is LGHDT, CDR2 YNNKEL (reference sequence). The CDR3 contains 14 residues. V was pared by 1 base and J by 6 bases, with 3 bases of the junction left unmatched.

Here the CDR3 reads CASSFTGTNYGYTF. The CDR3 coding sequence is TGTGCCAGCAGTTTCACAGGGACCAACTATGGCTACACCTTC. V usage is TRBV28 and J usage is TRBJ1-2; perhaps TRBD1 as D (6 bases). This CDR3 spans 14 amino acids. CDR1 and CDR2 (germline): MDHEN, SYDVKM. Trimming left V 3 bases short and J 2 bases short, with 10 bases between.

This chain uses TRBV14 with TRBJ2-1; 9 bases fit TRBD1. In germline, CDR1 is SGHDN, CDR2 FVKESK. V lost 4 bases, J lost 8 bases, and 18 bases stayed unmatched. This CDR3 comprises 18 residues. The CDR3 region is CASSLKVSGTGSVYEQFF. The CDR3 DNA sequence: TGTGCCAGCAGCCTTAAAGTCTCCGGGACAGGGTCAGTATATGAGCAGTTCTTC.

Of note for this clone: Germline is not matched at one junction end, which may reflect a read error. This chain uses TRBV18 with TRBJ1-4; possibly TRBD1 for D (6 bases). The CDR3 length is 12 residues. Germline V gene sequence: CDR1 KGHSH, CDR2 LQKENI. This CDR3 reads CASSLEGGQRNF. DNA of the CDR3: TGTGCCAGCTCACTGGAAGGTGGACAGCGAAATTTT. Variable domain in full (rest from reference TRBV18 and TRBJ1-4): NAGVMQNPRHLVRRRGQEARLRCSPMKGHSHVYWYRQLPEEGLKFMVYLQKENIIDESGMPKERFSAEFPKEGPSILRIQQVVRGDSAAYFCASSLEGGQRNFGSGTQLSVL.